Given below is one T cell receptor beta chain in context. Trimming at V came to 4 bases and at J to 7 bases, leaving 10 bases not matched to a gene. Germline V gene sequence: CDR1 MNHEY, CDR2 SVGAGI. The CDR3 sequence is 16 residues long. Authors' processing steps: For nucleated cells, counts were estimated from reference gene primer amplification. Generated by immunoSEQ multiplex PCR, the TCRdb table keeps only in-frame clones and is missing some. The V and J calls and clone size were taken over from that table, and D and trimming were inferred from the DNA. The sample includes a few hundred thousand clones, 86% seen only once; the top ten take 3%. This sample was included in a study of blood T cell repertoires in COVID-19. In the study overall: The United States, Italy and Spain supplied acute and convalescent COVID-19 samples. Sample material is recorded as cDNA or gDNA derived from T cells, B-cell-depleted T cells, or PBMCs.

This rearrangement joins TRBV6-5 to TRBJ1-6, with 7 nucleotides matching TRBD1. The receptor's source is a woman aged 25 to 39 with active or convalescent COVID-19. The sample comprised peripheral blood. CDR3 bases: TGTGCCAGCAGTTTAGAGAGGGACAGAGTAAATTCACCCCTCCACTTT. It yields the protein CASSLERDRVNSPLHF.